Shown below are 7 T cell receptor beta chains from a single sample sequenced in a study of neoadjuvant anti-PD-1 for oral cavity cancer. Assay: immunoSEQ multiplex PCR; the TCRdb copy retains only in-frame clones and omits some. In the table there are fewer than 70,000 clones, around 80% of which are singletons. The sequencing used PBMCs, collected before nivolumab (anti-PD-1) treatment. The receptor source for this set is a person aged 40 to 85 with oral cavity squamous cell carcinoma.

A few counts support this clone. The rearrangement links TRBV4-2 to TRBJ1-4, with D perhaps matching TRBD1 (6 bases). With 0 bases removed from V and 7 bases from J, the gap between germline ends came to 15 bases. The CDR3 spans 16 residues. Germline lookup yields CDR1 LGHNA and CDR2 YNFKEQ. The CDR3 sequence: CASSQDQGGGSEKLFF. In DNA form, the CDR3 reads TGTGCCAGCAGCCAAGATCAAGGAGGGGGTAGTGAAAAACTGTTTTTT.

The chain uses TRBV19 and TRBJ2-1; TRBD1 aligns across 7 bases. Germline CDR1 is LNHDA and CDR2 is SQIVND (reference sequence). The CDR3 extends over 15 amino acids. Germline trimming cut 6 bases from V and 3 bases from J; bases unmatched to any gene: 8. The CDR3 reads CASSLYRGGYNEQFF. In DNA form, the CDR3 reads TGTGCCAGTAGCCTATACAGGGGTGGCTACAATGAGCAGTTCTTC.

The chain employs TRBV7-8 and TRBJ1-4, with D uncertain. Per germline, CDR1 SGHVS and CDR2 FQNEAQ. The CDR3 has 16 amino acids. The V and J ends lost 4 bases and 3 bases respectively, with 15 bases between them. Here the CDR3 DNA reads TGTGCCAGCAGCTCCCTCTCGGGCGTAGCTAATGAAAAACTGTTTTTT. Translation: CASSSLSGVANEKLFF.

This sequence joins TRBV7-8 and TRBJ2-5, with D possibly matching TRBD2 (5 bases). This CDR3 has 14 residues. From germline, CDR1 is SGHVS and CDR2 FQNEAQ. Trimming took off 7 bases at V and 4 bases at J, with 16 bases between the two ends. The DNA for the CDR3 is TGTGCCAGCACCGCCCGGCCAGGAGGAGAGACCCAGTACTTC. This translates into CASTARPGGETQYF.

As regards this clone: A junction end diverges from the germline sequence, so it may reflect a read error. The chain links TRBV19 to TRBJ2-1; no clear D gene. The CDR3 totals 16 residues. Germline CDR1 is LNHDA and CDR2 is SQIVND (reference sequence). CDR3 coding DNA: TGTGCCAGTAGTCTACCTCACCCGGGCTCCTCCAATGAGCAGTTCTTC. Amino acid sequence: CASSLPHPGSSNEQFF.

This clone was detected only a few times. The chain joins TRBV6-6 to TRBJ2-7; D unresolved. Trimming left V 0 bases short and J 9 bases short, with 12 bases between. Germline CDR1 is MNHNY and CDR2 is SVGAGI (reference sequence). The CDR3 spans 13 residues. This CDR3 is CASSYSDGSVQYF. CDR3 coding DNA: TGTGCCAGCAGTTACTCAGATGGCAGCGTGCAGTACTTC.

The CDR3 is CASSFPGETQYF. In nucleotides, the CDR3 is TGTGCCAGCAGTTTCCCGGGGGAGACCCAGTACTTC. This chain links TRBV6-1 with TRBJ2-5, with a weak D call TRBD2 (5 bases). Germline-derived CDR1 and CDR2 are MNHNS and SASEGT. The V gene lost 5 bases and the J gene lost 5 bases, with 9 bases spanning the gap. This CDR3 is 12 amino acids long.